This section outlines one T cell receptor (beta chain) sequence together with its context. Its cognate antigen is unknown. This specimen belongs to a study of cytomegalovirus exposure and HLA in healthy donors. Amplification used 60 Vbeta primers and 13 Jbeta primers. The table came from immunoSEQ multiplex PCR; TCRdb's copy has only in-frame clones and leaves some out. The sample lists 200,000 or so clones; roughly 87% were seen once. Looked up from germline, CDR1 is SGHRS and CDR2 is YFSETQ. The ends were cut back, 4 bases at V and 3 bases at J, with 16 bases in the middle. The CDR3 totals 16 residues. Points from the study as a whole: In most subjects, TCR beta sequences reportedly gave accurate predictions of HLA-A and HLA-B alleles.

The sequenced material came from PBMCs. The rearrangement uses TRBV5-1 and TRBJ2-2; D unresolved. This sequence was found in a girl less than two years old in good health and CMV-seronegative. The CDR3 protein is CASSLRGFRDTGELFF. Here the CDR3 DNA reads TGCGCCAGCAGCCTCCGTGGGTTCCGGGACACCGGGGAGCTGTTTTTT.